This TCR beta chain was sequenced for a study of blood T cell repertoires in COVID-19. Across the study: COVID-19 samples collected from the United States, Italy and Spain covered acute and convalescent phases. PBMCs, B-cell-depleted T cells, or T cells were the source of the cDNA or gDNA that made up the material.

V lost 5 bases and J lost 4, with 6 bases in between. The CDR3 covers 13 residues. Germline V gene sequence: CDR1 MDHEN, CDR2 SYDVKM. As originally analysed: Amplification with reference gene primers provided the estimates of nucleated cell counts. TCRdb keeps only in-frame clones here, not all; method: immunoSEQ multiplex PCR. V and J calls and clone size follow that table, whereas D and trimming were derived from the DNA. The sample holds about 90,000 clones, approximately 86% seen once. The TCR originated in an elderly man with acute or convalescent COVID-19. The chain joins TRBV28 to TRBJ1-6; no clear D. What was sequenced was peripheral blood. CDR3 protein: CASSPGYNSPLHF. As DNA, the CDR3 is TGTGCCAGCAGTCCGGGATATAATTCACCCCTCCACTTT.